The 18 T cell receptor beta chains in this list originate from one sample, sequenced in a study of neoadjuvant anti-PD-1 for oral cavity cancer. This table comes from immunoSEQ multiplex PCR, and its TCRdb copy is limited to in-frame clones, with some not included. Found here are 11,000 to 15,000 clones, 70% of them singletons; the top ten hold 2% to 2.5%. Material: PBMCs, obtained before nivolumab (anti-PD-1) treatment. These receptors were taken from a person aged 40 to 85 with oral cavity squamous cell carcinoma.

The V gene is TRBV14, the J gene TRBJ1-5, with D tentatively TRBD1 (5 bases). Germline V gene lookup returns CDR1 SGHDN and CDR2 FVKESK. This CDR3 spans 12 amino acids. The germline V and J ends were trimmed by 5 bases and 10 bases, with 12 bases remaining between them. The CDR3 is CASSNQGSPQHF. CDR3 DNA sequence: TGTGCCAGCAGCAACCAGGGTTCTCCCCAGCATTTT.

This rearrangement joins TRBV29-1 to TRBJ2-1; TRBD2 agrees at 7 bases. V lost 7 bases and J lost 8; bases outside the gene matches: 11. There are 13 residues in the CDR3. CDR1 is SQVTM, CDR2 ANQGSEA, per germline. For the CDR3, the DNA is TGCAGCGCAAGCTCCATTCGGGAGGATGAGCAGTTCTTC. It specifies CSASSIREDEQFF.

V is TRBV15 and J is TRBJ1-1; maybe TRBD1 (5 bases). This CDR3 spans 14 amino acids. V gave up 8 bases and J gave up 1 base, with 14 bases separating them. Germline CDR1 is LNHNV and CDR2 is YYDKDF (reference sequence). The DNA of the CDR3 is TGTGCCACCCGGGGACGCGGCAAGAACACTGAAGCTTTCTTT. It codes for CATRGRGKNTEAFF.

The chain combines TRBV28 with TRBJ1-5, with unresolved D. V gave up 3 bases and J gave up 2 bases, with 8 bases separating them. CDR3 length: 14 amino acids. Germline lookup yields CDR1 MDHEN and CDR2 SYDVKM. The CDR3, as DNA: TGTGCCAGCAGTTTGGCGTTAGGCAATCAGCCCCAGCATTTT. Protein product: CASSLALGNQPQHF.

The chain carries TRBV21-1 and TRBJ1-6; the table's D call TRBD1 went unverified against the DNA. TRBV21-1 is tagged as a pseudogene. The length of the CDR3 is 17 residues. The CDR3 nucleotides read TGTGCCAGCAGCAGTCGGCTCACAGTCCGAAAAGATTCACCCCTCCACTTT. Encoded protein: CASSSRLTVRKDSPLHF.

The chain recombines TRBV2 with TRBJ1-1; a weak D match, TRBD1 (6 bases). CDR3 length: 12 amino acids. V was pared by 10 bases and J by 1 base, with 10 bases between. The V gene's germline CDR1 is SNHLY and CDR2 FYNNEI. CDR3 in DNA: TGTGCCACGGGACAAAGGAACACTGAAGCTTTCTTT. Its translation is CATGQRNTEAFF.

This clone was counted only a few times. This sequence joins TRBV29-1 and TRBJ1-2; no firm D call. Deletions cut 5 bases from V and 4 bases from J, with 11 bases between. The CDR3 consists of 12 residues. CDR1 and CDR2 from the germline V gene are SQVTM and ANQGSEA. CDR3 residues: CSVPRGSYGYTF. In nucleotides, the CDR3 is TGCAGCGTTCCTCGAGGTTCCTATGGCTACACCTTC. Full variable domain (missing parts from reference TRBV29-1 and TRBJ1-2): SAVISQKPSRDICQRGTSLTIQCQVDSQVTMMFWYRQQPGQSLTLIATANQGSEATYESGFVIDKFPISRPNLTFSTLTVSNMSPEDSSIYLCSVPRGSYGYTFGSGTRLTVV.

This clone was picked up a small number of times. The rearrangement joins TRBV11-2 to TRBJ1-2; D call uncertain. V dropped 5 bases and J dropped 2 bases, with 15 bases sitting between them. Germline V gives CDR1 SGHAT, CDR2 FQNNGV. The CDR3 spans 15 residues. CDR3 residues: CASSRSEVGNYGYTF. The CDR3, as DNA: TGTGCCAGCAGCCGGTCGGAGGTCGGAAACTATGGCTACACCTTC.

DNA for the CDR3: TGCGCCAGCAGCCAAGATGCCGACTATGGCTACACCTTC. It is translated as CASSQDADYGYTF. The chain has TRBV4-1 and TRBJ1-2, with D unresolved. CDR3 length: 13 residues. Germline loops: CDR1 MGHRA, CDR2 YSYEKL. Trimming cost V 0 bases and J 3 bases, with 5 bases left between them.

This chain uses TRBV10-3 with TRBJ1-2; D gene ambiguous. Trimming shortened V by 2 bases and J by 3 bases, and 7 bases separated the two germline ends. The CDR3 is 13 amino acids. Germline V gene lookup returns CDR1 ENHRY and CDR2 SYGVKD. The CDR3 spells CAISEKGDYGYTF. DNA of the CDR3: TGTGCCATCAGTGAGAAAGGTGACTATGGCTACACCTTC.

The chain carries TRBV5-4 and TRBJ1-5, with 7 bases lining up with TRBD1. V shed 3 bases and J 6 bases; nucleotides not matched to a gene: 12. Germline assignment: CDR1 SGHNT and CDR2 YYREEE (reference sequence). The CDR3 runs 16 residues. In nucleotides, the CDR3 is TGTGCCAGCAGCTCGGGAGGGGGCCCGGATGGTCAGCCCCAGCATTTT. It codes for CASSSGGGPDGQPQHF.

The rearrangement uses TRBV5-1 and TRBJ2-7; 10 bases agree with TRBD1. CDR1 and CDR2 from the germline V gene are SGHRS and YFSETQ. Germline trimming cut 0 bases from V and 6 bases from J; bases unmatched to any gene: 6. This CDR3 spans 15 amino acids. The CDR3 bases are TGCGCCAGCAGCTTGGAGACGGGACAGGGGACCGAGCAGTACTTC. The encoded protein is CASSLETGQGTEQYF.

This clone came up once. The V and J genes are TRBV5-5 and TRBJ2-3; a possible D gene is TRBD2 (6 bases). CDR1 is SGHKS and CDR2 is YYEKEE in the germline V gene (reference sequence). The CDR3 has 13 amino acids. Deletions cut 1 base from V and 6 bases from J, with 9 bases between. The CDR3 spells CASSLWLADTQYF. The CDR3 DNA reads TGTGCCAGCAGCTTGTGGCTAGCGGATACGCAGTATTTT.

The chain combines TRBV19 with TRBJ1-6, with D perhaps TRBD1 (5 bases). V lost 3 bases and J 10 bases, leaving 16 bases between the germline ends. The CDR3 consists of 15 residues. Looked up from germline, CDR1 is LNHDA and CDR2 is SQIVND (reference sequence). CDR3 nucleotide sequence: TGTGCCAGTAGTATTGACGCAGGGATGAACTCACCCCTCCACTTT. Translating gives CASSIDAGMNSPLHF.

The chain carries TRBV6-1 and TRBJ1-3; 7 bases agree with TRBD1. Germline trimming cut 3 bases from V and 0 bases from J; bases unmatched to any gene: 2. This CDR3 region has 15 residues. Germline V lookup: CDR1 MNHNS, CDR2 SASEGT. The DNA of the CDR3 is TGTGCCAGCAGTGACACAGGGGACTCTGGAAACACCATATATTTT. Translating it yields CASSDTGDSGNTIYF.

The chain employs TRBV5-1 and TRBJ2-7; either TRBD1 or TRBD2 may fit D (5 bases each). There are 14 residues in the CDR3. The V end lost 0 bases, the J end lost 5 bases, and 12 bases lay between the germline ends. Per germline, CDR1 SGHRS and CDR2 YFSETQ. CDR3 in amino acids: CASSLGSGRDEQYF. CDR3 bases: TGCGCCAGCAGCTTGGGTTCAGGGCGGGACGAGCAGTACTTC.

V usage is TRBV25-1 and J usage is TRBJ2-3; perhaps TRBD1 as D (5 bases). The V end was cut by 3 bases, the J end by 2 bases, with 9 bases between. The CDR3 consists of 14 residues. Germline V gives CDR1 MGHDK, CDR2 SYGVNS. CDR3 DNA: TGTGCCAGCAGTGACAGGGCGCACACAGATACGCAGTATTTT. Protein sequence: CASSDRAHTDTQYF.

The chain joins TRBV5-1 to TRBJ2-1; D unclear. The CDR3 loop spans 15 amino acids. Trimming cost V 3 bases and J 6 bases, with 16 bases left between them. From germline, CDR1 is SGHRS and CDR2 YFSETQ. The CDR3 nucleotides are TGCGCCAGCAGCTGGGAAGCCTCAGAAGGCAATGAGCAGTTCTTC. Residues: CASSWEASEGNEQFF.